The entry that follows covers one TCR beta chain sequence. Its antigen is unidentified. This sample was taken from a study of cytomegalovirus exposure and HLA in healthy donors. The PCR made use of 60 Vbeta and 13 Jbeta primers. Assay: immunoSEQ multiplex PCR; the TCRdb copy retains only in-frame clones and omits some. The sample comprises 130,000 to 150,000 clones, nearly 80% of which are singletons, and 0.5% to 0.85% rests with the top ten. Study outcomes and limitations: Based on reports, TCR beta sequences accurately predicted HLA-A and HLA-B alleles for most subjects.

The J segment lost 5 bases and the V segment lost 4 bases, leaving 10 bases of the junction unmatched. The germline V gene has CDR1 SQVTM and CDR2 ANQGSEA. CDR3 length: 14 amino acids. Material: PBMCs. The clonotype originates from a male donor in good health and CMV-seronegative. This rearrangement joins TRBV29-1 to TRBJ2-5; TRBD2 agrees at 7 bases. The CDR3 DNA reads TGCAGCGTTGTCGGCCAGGCCGGGGGGGAGACCCAGTACTTC. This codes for CSVVGQAGGETQYF.